These T cell receptor beta chains were read from a single sample in a study of T cell responses to AZD1222 COVID-19 vaccine. TCRdb keeps only in-frame clones here, not all; method: immunoSEQ multiplex PCR. The sample has approximately 150,000 clones, over 75% seen once; the top ten hold 3% to 3.5%. The starting material was peripheral blood, obtained 28 days after the second AZD1222 dose. All receptors derive from an adult who received the AZD1222 COVID-19 vaccine. The CDR3 runs from the conserved cysteine through the conserved F or W. D genes are given only for firm matches. The size field is filled for only some rows; it gives once, few, many or a size class.

d_call | j_call | v_call | clone_size | cdr3_nt | cdr3_aa
. | TRBJ1-1 | TRBV6-5 | . | TGTGCCAGCAGTCTGGCCTGGGGGGACGCTGAAGCTTTCTTT | CASSLAWGDAEAFF
TRBD1 | TRBJ2-7 | TRBV3-1/TRBV3-2 | . | TGTGCCAGCAGCCATTCTACAGGGGTCTACGAGCAGTACTTC | CASSHSTGVYEQYF
. | TRBJ1-2 | TRBV27 | . | TGTGCCAGCAGTTTAGCCAGTGGGAACTATGGCTACACCTTC | CASSLASGNYGYTF
. | TRBJ1-2 | TRBV30 | . | TGTGCCTGGACAGGGGCAGGGGGCTACACCTTC | CAWTGAGGYTF
. | TRBJ2-7 | TRBV13 | . | TGTGCCAGCAGCTCCGGGACTTCGGGCGAGCAGTACTTC | CASSSGTSGEQYF
. | TRBJ1-1 | TRBV19 | . | TGTGCCAGTAGCACCTTGGGGGGGAACACTGAAGCTTTCTTT | CASSTLGGNTEAFF
TRBD2 | TRBJ2-1 | TRBV4-1 | . | TGCGCCAGCAGCCAAGAGCCCCTGGGGGATAGCGGGCCTAACAATGAGCAGTTCTTC | CASSQEPLGDSGPNNEQFF
. | TRBJ1-2 | TRBV19 | . | TGTGCCAGTAGTAGGGTTCGGGGCGACTATGGCTACACCTTC | CASSRVRGDYGYTF
. | TRBJ1-5 | TRBV19 | . | TGTGCCAGCGGACCGGGACATAGCAATCAGCCCCAGCATTTT | CASGPGHSNQPQHF
. | TRBJ2-1 | TRBV11-1 | . | TGTGCCAGCAGCCGGACTCTAGGGAGTGAGCAGTTCTTC | CASSRTLGSEQFF
. | TRBJ2-4 | TRBV15 | once | TGTGCCACCAGCAGAAGGTTGCCGGATAAAAACATTCAGTACTTC | CATSRRLPDKNIQYF
. | TRBJ1-5 | TRBV15 | . | TGTGCCACCAGCAGAGAGGGAAATCAGCCCCAGCATTTT | CATSREGNQPQHF
. | TRBJ1-1 | TRBV15 | . | TGTGCCACCAGCAGAGAGGCGAACACTGAAGCTTTCTTT | CATSREANTEAFF
. | TRBJ1-1 | TRBV6-5 | . | TGTGCCAGCAGTTACGCGAACACTGAAGCTTTCTTT | CASSYANTEAFF
. | TRBJ1-1 | TRBV30 | once | TGTGCCTGGAGTAGCCCTAACACTGAAGCTTTCTTT | CAWSSPNTEAFF
TRBD1 | TRBJ2-5 | TRBV5-1 | . | TGCGCCAGCAGCGCCTTTAACCTGGGACAGGGTAGTGAGACCCAGTACTTC | CASSAFNLGQGSETQYF
TRBD2 | TRBJ2-7 | TRBV7-9 | . | TGTGCCAGCAGCTTAGTGGGAGGCCGGCGGGAGGCTCCCTACGAGCAGTACTTC | CASSLVGGRREAPYEQYF
. | TRBJ1-2 | TRBV4-1 | . | TGCGCCAGCAGCCAAGACGGAGGGGGCTATGGCTACACCTTC | CASSQDGGGYGYTF
TRBD2 | TRBJ2-2 | TRBV19 | . | TGTGCCAGTAGTGAGGGGCGGGAGTTCGCCGGGGAGCTGTTTTTT | CASSEGREFAGELFF
. | TRBJ1-1 | TRBV19 | once | TGTGCCAGTAGTATAATAGGGCTGGGGAACACTGAAGCTTTCTTT | CASSIIGLGNTEAFF
TRBD2 | TRBJ2-1 | TRBV6-5 | . | TGTGCCAGCAGTTACGAATGGGACTACGCATCCAATGAGCAGTTCTTC | CASSYEWDYASNEQFF
. | TRBJ2-1 | TRBV18 | . | TGTGCCAGCTCACCACCGGGCTACTACAATGAGCAGTTCTTC | CASSPPGYYNEQFF
TRBD1 | TRBJ1-5 | TRBV5-6 | once | TGTGCCAGCAGCCTCCCGCCTGAGGACAGGGAGTATCAGCCCCAGCATTTT | CASSLPPEDREYQPQHF
. | TRBJ2-2 | TRBV30 | . | TGTGCCTGGACCCGGTCTCCCGGGGAGCTGTTTTTT | CAWTRSPGELFF
. | TRBJ1-2 | TRBV3-1/TRBV3-2 | . | TGTGCCAGCAGCCAAGGGACAGAAAACTATGGCTACACCTTC | CASSQGTENYGYTF
TRBD1 | TRBJ1-2 | TRBV6-5 | . | TGTGCCAGCAGGGCTTTGACAGGGGACGGCTACACCTTC | CASRALTGDGYTF
. | TRBJ2-2 | TRBV27 | . | TGTGCCAGCAGCCACGACCCATTACGGGGGGAGCTGTTTTTT | CASSHDPLRGELFF
TRBD1 | TRBJ2-2 | TRBV2 | . | TGTGCCAGCAGTTACCTGGGACAGGGGAACACCGGGGAGCTGTTTTTT | CASSYLGQGNTGELFF
. | TRBJ2-1 | TRBV27 | . | TGTGCCAGCAGTTTATCGGCAGGGAGAAATGAGCAGTTCTTC | CASSLSAGRNEQFF
. | TRBJ2-1 | TRBV5-5 | . | TGTGCCAGCAGCTTGTTAATAGCGGAGTACAATGAGCAGTTCTTC | CASSLLIAEYNEQFF
. | TRBJ2-3 | TRBV6-1 | few | TGTGCCAGCAGTGAACGACAGTCAATGATGGGAGGATCTAGCACAGATACGCAGTATTTT | CASSERQSMMGGSSTDTQYF
TRBD2 | TRBJ2-1 | TRBV3-1/TRBV3-2 | . | TGTGCCAGCCAACTCACTAGCGGGAGAAATGAGCAGTTCTTC | CASQLTSGRNEQFF
. | TRBJ2-7 | TRBV11-2 | many | TGTGCCAGCAGCCTTACGATGGGAGTATCCCTCGAGCAGTACTTC | CASSLTMGVSLEQYF
TRBD2 | TRBJ2-5 | TRBV19 | . | TGTGCCAGTAGTTTTGGGACTAGAGAAGGTCAACAAGAGACCCAGTACTTC | CASSFGTREGQQETQYF
. | TRBJ2-7 | TRBV5-1 | . | TGCGCCAGCAGCTTGGATTGGGGGGCGTTTCCCTACGAGCAGTACTTC | CASSLDWGAFPYEQYF
. | TRBJ1-2 | TRBV6-5 | . | TGTGCCAGCATTCTGGACAGTTCCGTCGATGGCTACACCTTC | CASILDSSVDGYTF
TRBD2 | TRBJ2-1 | TRBV5-1 | few | TGCGCCAGCAGCTTGGAGGGTAGCGGGACGGACCCCCCCTACAATGAGCAGTTCTTC | CASSLEGSGTDPPYNEQFF
. | TRBJ1-5 | TRBV15 | . | TGTGCCACCAGCAGCCCGCCACGTGTGGGGATTGACAATCAGCCCCAGCATTTT | CATSSPPRVGIDNQPQHF
. | TRBJ2-7 | TRBV5-4 | few | TGTGCCAGCAGCCCGACGGACTCCTACGAGCAGTACTTC | CASSPTDSYEQYF
. | TRBJ2-2 | TRBV19 | once | TGTGCCAGTAGAGAAACTTCGAACACCGGGGAGCTGTTTTTT | CASRETSNTGELFF
. | TRBJ2-2 | TRBV4-2 | . | TGTGCCAGCAGCCTTGAGGGTGGGCACACCGGGGAGCTGTTTTTT | CASSLEGGHTGELFF
. | TRBJ2-1 | TRBV4-1 | . | TGCGCCAGCAGCCAAGAAGACCTCGGAAGGTCCTACAATGAGCAGTTCTTC | CASSQEDLGRSYNEQFF
. | TRBJ2-7 | TRBV5-4 | . | TGTGCCAGCAGCGACATGTATCAGCAGTACTTC | CASSDMYQQYF
TRBD2 | TRBJ2-3 | TRBV2 | . | TGTGCCAGCAGTGGGACTAGCGTAGACACAGATACGCAGTATTTT | CASSGTSVDTDTQYF
. | TRBJ1-5 | TRBV5-1 | . | TGCGCCAGCAGCCCCGGAGGACTGGGAGGGGAGCCCCAGCATTTT | CASSPGGLGGEPQHF
. | TRBJ2-5 | TRBV7-9 | . | TGTGCCAGCAGCTCGGTTTCATACCAAGAGACCCAGTACTTC | CASSSVSYQETQYF
TRBD1 | TRBJ1-2 | TRBV6-5 | . | TGTGCCAGCAGTTACTCCAGGGGGGGAGGCTACACCTTC | CASSYSRGGGYTF
TRBD1 | TRBJ2-7 | TRBV12-5 | . | TGTGCTAGTGGCTCGACCTTTTTTGACCCGGGACAGGAGCCCTACGAGCAGTACTTC | CASGSTFFDPGQEPYEQYF
. | TRBJ1-2 | TRBV6-5 | . | TGTGCCAGCAGTTACTCGATTCCCCTGTATGGCTACACCTTC | CASSYSIPLYGYTF
. | TRBJ1-1 | TRBV9 | . | TGTGCCAGCAGCGATCGATTGAACACTGAAGCTTTCTTT | CASSDRLNTEAFF
. | TRBJ2-5 | TRBV19 | few | TGTGCCAGTAGTATAGGGGGAAGGGAAGCAGAGACCCAGTACTTC | CASSIGGREAETQYF
. | TRBJ2-1 | TRBV2 | few | TGTGCCAGCAGCCAAAGGCCCTACAATGAGCAGTTCTTC | CASSQRPYNEQFF
. | TRBJ1-2 | TRBV19 | few | TGTGCCAGTAGTATTTCAGTCTATGGCTACACCTTC | CASSISVYGYTF
TRBD2 | TRBJ2-7 | TRBV27 | . | TGTGCCAGCAGCCACACGGGGGGGGCGTCCGAGCAGTACTTC | CASSHTGGASEQYF
TRBD1 | TRBJ2-5 | TRBV3-1/TRBV3-2 | . | TGTGCCAGCAGCCATCACCGACCGGGACAGGACAACCGGCAGACCCAGTACTTC | CASSHHRPGQDNRQTQYF
TRBD1 | TRBJ1-4 | TRBV3-1/TRBV3-2 | . | TGTGCCAGCAGCAGTGCCGGGACAGGGAATGAAAAACTGTTTTTT | CASSSAGTGNEKLFF
TRBD1 | TRBJ1-2 | TRBV5-1 | once | TGCGCCAGCAGCGACAATACAGGGGACTATGGCTACACCTTC | CASSDNTGDYGYTF
. | TRBJ1-3 | TRBV6-5 | . | TGTGCCAGCAGTTACCTCCAGGGCCTCTCTGGAAACACCATATATTTT | CASSYLQGLSGNTIYF
TRBD2 | TRBJ2-1 | TRBV11-2 | once | TGTGCCAGCAGCTTGCAGGGACTAGCTAAATACAATGAGCAGTTCTTC | CASSLQGLAKYNEQFF
TRBD1 | TRBJ1-3 | TRBV6-1 | . | TGTGCCAGCAGTAAAGACGATACAGGGGCCTCTGGAAACACCATATATTTT | CASSKDDTGASGNTIYF